The present T cell receptor (beta chain) was sequenced within a study of blood T cell repertoires in COVID-19. This clone was recorded once. Method: immunoSEQ multiplex PCR; TCRdb's copy keeps in-frame clones and lacks some. In the table there are 300,000 to 400,000 clones, 75% to 85% of which are singletons. The CDR3 is 15 amino acids. CDR1 is KGHSH, CDR2 LQKENI, per germline. V was clipped by 0 bases and J by 3 bases, with 12 bases between them. This chain connects TRBV18 to TRBJ2-7, with unresolved D. The sequencing input was peripheral blood. This receptor was identified in a human donor in a cohort sampled during active COVID-19. The CDR3 is CASSPPHLPGYEQYF. CDR3 sequence (DNA): TGTGCCAGCTCACCACCGCATCTCCCGGGCTACGAGCAGTACTTC.